This TCR beta chain was retrieved from a study of blood T cell repertoires in COVID-19. Study background: In each case, the material was cDNA or gDNA derived from T cells, B-cell-depleted T cells, or PBMCs.

Under the authors' procedure: Researchers report that nucleated cell counts were estimated from reference gene primer amplification. Using immunoSEQ multiplex PCR, the repertoire was profiled, and TCRdb retains in-frame clones only, with some absent. V and J calls and clone size are given by that table; D and trimming were obtained from the DNA. Among over 150,000 clones, less than 90% were seen once, and the ten largest hold roughly 15%. CDR1 is SGHRS and CDR2 is YFSETQ in the germline V gene. The CDR3 runs to 15 residues. J lost 4 bases, V lost 4 bases, and 10 bases had no gene match. The chain links TRBV5-1 to TRBJ1-1; 7 positions match TRBD1. This receptor was identified in a man aged 18 to 30 with active or convalescent COVID-19. The sample taken for sequencing was peripheral blood. The CDR3 loop is CASSPKGARTTEAFF. In nucleotides, the CDR3 is TGCGCCAGCAGCCCGAAGGGGGCGCGGACCACTGAAGCTTTCTTT.